This T cell receptor (beta chain) was sequenced for a study of cytomegalovirus exposure and HLA in healthy donors (dated by TCRdb to 2015 to 2018). Describing the broader study: In an earlier analysis of roughly 500 of the donors, 250 to 300 Gb of sequence data and roughly 100 million unique TCR beta sequences from roughly 190 million T cells were reported. Roughly 300 gigabases of sequencing data and 75 million to 85 million unique TCR sequences made up an early release that covered several hundred HLA-typed donors. The genetic ancestry cluster associated with self-reported Caucasian donors included 80% to 90% of the roughly 400 genotyped donors. The study aimed to test whether signatures of past pathogen exposure could be identified by cataloging public T cell receptors. The T cell repertoires of about 700 subjects were profiled by immunosequencing and related to cytomegalovirus serostatus. A separate validation cohort of 90 to 150 different subjects was used in addition to the approximately 670-subject first cohort. To predict cytomegalovirus infection status, the study brought together high-throughput TCR immunosequencing, statistical association of individual TCRs with disease status, and machine learning. A later analysis re-examined previously published TCR beta repertoires from around 670 donors and added high-resolution HLA genotyping to investigate patterns of TCR occurrence. Rather than drawing on any new phenotypic data, the later analysis identified candidate immune exposures from TCR beta sequences and the way those sequences occurred across donors. In an earlier analysis of more than 550 of the donors, high-throughput TCR beta sequencing was used to judge whether each TCR beta V gene segment behaved as functional or pseudogenic. Donor age, sex, ethnicity and CMV serostatus were compiled alongside the repertoire data. A later genetic analysis took genome-wide SNP genotypes for 398 of the 666 donors and used that subset as a discovery cohort. All discovery cohort repertoires had been generated using a single sequencing platform. Class I and class II HLA loci were covered by the typing at four-digit resolution. Typing coverage differed by locus: A, B, C, DRB1 and DQB1 were typed in roughly 620-640 donors, DQA1 in roughly 510, DPA1 in nearly 610, and DPB1 in just under 490. A handful of DR-DQ haplotypes were handled as single units for association and clustering because linkage in the cohort was strong. Among about 360 genotyped donors of the cohort, an average of 235,054 unique TCR beta nucleotide sequences were sequenced per donor, approximately 20% of them non-productive.

Library construction relied on the immunoSEQ multiplex PCR assay. For the multiplex PCR, a mixture combining 60 forward primers for TCR Vbeta segments and 13 reverse primers for TCR Jbeta segments was used. Amplification of the CDR3 region of rearranged TCR beta genes was performed with a multiplex PCR assay on genomic DNA. On the Illumina HiSeq System, the amplified TCR beta libraries were sequenced as 87-base-pair reads. As for the authors' bioinformatics: A later analysis counted approximately 84 million unique TCR beta chains across the 650 to 800 repertoires, and 9.5 million to 11 million of these chains were shared by at least two donors. A nearest-neighbor algorithm error-corrected the raw reads and collapsed the reads into unique sequences, merging closely related sequences to remove PCR and sequencing errors. Alignment of CDR3 sequences to IMGT reference sequences was used to assign V, D and J gene segments. Each retained sequence needed at least a six-nucleotide match to both a V gene segment and a J gene segment. A rearrangement was called productive if the CDR3 had no stop codons and remained in frame with V and J, and every other rearrangement was called non-productive. CDR3 was defined by IMGT convention, running from the second conserved V-encoded cysteine to the conserved J-encoded phenylalanine. The earlier analysis of some 580 of the donors excluded any sequence lacking an unambiguous match to a single V gene segment. In an earlier analysis of some 590 of the donors, V segments were called functional above 56.7% productive rearrangements and were called segregating when the between-donor standard deviation exceeded 5%. A statistical classification framework was developed to diagnose cytomegalovirus status using the catalog of TCR beta chain sequences. V and J gene assignment, in a later analysis, came from comparing TCR nucleotide sequences with IMGT/GENE-DB human TR gene sequences. The TCRdist pipeline was used in a later analysis to assign CDR3 sequences and most-parsimonious VDJ recombination scenarios. A later analysis defined each TCR beta chain by its CDR3 amino acid sequence plus V-gene family, and excluded reads lacking a unique V-gene family. A later analysis removed several hundred highly shared, low-generation-probability nucleotide sequences to deal with suspected cross-contamination and a sequencing artifact. In a later analysis, a clonal expansion index was calculated for each public chain from normalized within-repertoire ranks of inferred template counts. Generation probabilities in a later analysis came from a VDJ recombination model fitted to out-of-frame rearrangements, and those results were checked against IGoR. A later analysis scored TCR-TCR, TCR-HLA and TCR-CMV co-occurrence with hypergeometric tests, applying a repertoire-size bias correction to TCR pairs. A later analysis estimated false discovery rates by permuting HLA or CMV assignments 20 times. In a later analysis, co-occurring TCRs were grouped using DBSCAN, and TCRdist sequence similarity was added for clustering within HLA-allele-positive subsets. Repertoires with fewer than 30,000 or more than 120,000 public chains, plus five repertoires with anomalous nucleotide sharing, were excluded from co-occurrence clustering. TCRdb limited this immuneACCESS table to in-frame rearrangements with V and J called. A share of clones is missing; checked studies link under half to unresolved V genes, and the rest is unexplained. V and J calls and clone size are copied from that table; D and trimming were computed from the DNA. This sample has some 170,000 clones in its table, and roughly two thirds of those were observed once. Under 3.5% of the sample is held by the ten biggest clonotypes.

The cohort was made up of 666 healthy bone marrow donors. Cohort members were all nominally healthy when sampled, although unrecorded immune exposures were likely present. The donor was CMV seronegative and was included in the group of a few hundred seronegative cohort members. Every donor gave a peripheral blood sample, and the peripheral blood mononuclear cells from that sample were used for TCR beta sequencing. Genomic DNA was extracted from the blood cell samples with the Qiagen DNeasy Blood Extraction Kit. The paper as a whole reports these results and caveats: Sequencing depth was assumed to be roughly uniform across donors in the presence/absence analyses, though that assumption may not hold. In a later analysis, HLA-associated TCR beta chains were found to be more clonally expanded and to have lower generation probabilities than equally common non-associated chains. Cytomegalovirus status was reported to be diagnosed by the classifier with high specificity and sensitivity in both the original and validation cohorts. Because some donors lacked HLA typing at each locus, the association tests relied only on the typed subset. It was suggested by the authors that the approach could potentially be generalized to other disease states and immunological phenotypes. Compared with the approximately 670-donor mean, donors in an Asian-associated ancestry cluster had fewer N-insertions in productive TCRs, according to a later genetic analysis. In this cohort, only TCR beta chains were sequenced, and detectable features were limited by the absence of alpha or paired-chain data. Strong co-occurrence of HLA alleles, especially DR and DQ, made assigning TCR associations to individual alleles difficult. A later analysis found that TCR association rates varied across HLA loci, with DRB1 alleles showing the most associated TCRs and HLA-C alleles the fewest. In vitro tests confirmed that a few of the cytomegalovirus-associated TCR beta chains recognize cytomegalovirus antigens. About 17 rarely observed V segments, including chromosome 9 orphons, were excluded from the earlier analysis of a few hundred of the donors because counts were too low. Specific HLA alleles were associated with 16,951 TCR beta sequences at a false discovery rate of 0.05 in a later analysis. Linkage disequilibrium might explain the correlated functional status among segregating V segments, but an unknown experimental factor could not be excluded. A further reported finding was that TCR beta sequences accurately predicted the HLA-A and HLA-B alleles for most subjects in the first cohort. A cluster of highly shared sequence variants was judged likely to represent a technical artifact of the sequencing pipeline. In an earlier analysis of under 600 of the donors, most TCR beta V segments were observed in productive rearrangements about 87% or about 30% of the time, broadly matching IMGT annotations. Because the 87-base-pair reads could not distinguish some IMGT-functional V segments, including TRBV6-2 and TRBV6-3, those segments were excluded. A later genetic analysis associated a missense DCLRE1C variant with V-gene and J-gene trimming of TCR beta chains, and an independent cohort replicated the association. Most TCR sequences were seen in very few donors, while some public TCRs were found in many individuals. The study gave a list of 150 to 200 TCR beta chains associated with cytomegalovirus. According to a later analysis, most CMV-associated TCR beta chains appeared to be HLA-restricted, and the HLA associations seemed to be driven largely by CMV exposure. The only immune exposure information available for the cohort was CMV serostatus. Several of the top co-occurrence clusters appeared to be linked to parvovirus B19, influenza, CMV and Epstein-Barr virus, according to a later analysis.

Counted from cysteine to phenylalanine, this CDR3 has 16 amino acids. Kept here is only the CDR3 DNA, which spans 48 bases and is read in frame from base 1. Clipping removes 1 base from V and 1 base from J, with 6 as the unmatched junction base count. CDR1 and CDR2 are read off the germline V gene as MDHEN and SYDVKM. Points on this clone: This clone's antigen is unknown. There are no base qualities to consult, and no much larger clone falls within one base.

The sample comprised PBMCs. The chain employs TRBV28 and TRBJ2-7, with 8 junctional bases fitting TRBD1. This TCR came from a woman in her 30s in good health and CMV-seronegative. The bases are TGTGCCAGCAGTTTATCGGGCAGGGGGCTTTCCTACGAGCAGTACTTC. The resulting protein is CASSLSGRGLSYEQYF. When the CDR3 is completed using the reference TRBV28 and TRBJ2-7 genes on either side, the full variable domain is DVKVTQSSRYLVKRTGEKVFLECVQDMDHENMFWYRQDPGLGLRLIYFSYDVKMKEKGDIPEGYSVSREKKERFSLILESASTNQTSMYLCASSLSGRGLSYEQYFGPGTRLTVT.